What follows are 23 T cell receptor beta chains derived from one specimen sequenced in a study of blood T cell repertoires in COVID-19. The protocol was immunoSEQ multiplex PCR, while the TCRdb copy is restricted to in-frame clones and leaves out a portion. The top ten clones hold under 5.5% of a sample with 99,000 or so clones, roughly four fifths of them seen once. The material sequenced was peripheral blood. Receptors originate from a man aged 60-69 years with acute or convalescent COVID-19.

The V and J genes are TRBV21-1 and TRBJ2-5; TRBD1, the D gene given by the table, was not confirmed from the DNA. TRBV21-1 constitutes a pseudogene. The CDR3 covers 17 residues. The CDR3 DNA is TGTGCCAGCAGCCCTGGGACAGGGGAGGGAAGGCAAGAGACCCAGTACTTC. This codes for CASSPGTGEGRQETQYF.

The rearrangement links TRBV7-3 to TRBJ2-1; TRBD2 matches at 15 bases. This CDR3 is built from 16 residues. V lost 5 bases and J lost 5; bases outside the gene matches: 4. Germline V gene lookup returns CDR1 SGHTA and CDR2 FQGTGA. CDR3 sequence: CASSQGLAGGDNEQFF. CDR3 DNA: TGTGCCAGCAGCCAGGGACTAGCGGGAGGCGACAATGAGCAGTTCTTC.

The chain employs TRBV9 and TRBJ2-5; tentative D call: TRBD2 (6 bases). Germline values: CDR1 SGDLS, CDR2 YYNGEE. CDR3 length: 12 amino acids. The V end was cut by 3 bases, the J end by 4 bases, with 7 bases between. Here the CDR3 DNA reads TGTGCCAGCAGCGGCGGGGCAGAGACCCAGTACTTC. This encodes CASSGGAETQYF.

The J gene is TRBJ2-3, the V gene TRBV18, with 11 bases fitting TRBD1. There are 17 residues in the CDR3. V trimming: 4 bases; J trimming: 1 base; junction bases outside the gene matches: 7. Germline V gene data show CDR1 as KGHSH and CDR2 as LQKENI. CDR3 residues: CASSRGQGVSGTDTQYF. As DNA, the CDR3 is TGTGCCAGCTCACGGGGACAGGGGGTATCAGGCACAGATACGCAGTATTTT.

The V call is TRBV28, the J call TRBJ1-5, with unresolved D. V dropped 5 bases and J dropped 9 bases, with 11 bases sitting between them. The V gene's germline CDR1 is MDHEN and CDR2 SYDVKM. The length of the CDR3 is 12 residues. Here the CDR3 DNA reads TGTGCCAGCAGTCCTCCGGGTATGCCCCAGCATTTT. This gives the protein CASSPPGMPQHF.

V gene TRBV5-4 combines with J gene TRBJ1-3; 10 bases line up with TRBD1. V shed 5 bases, J shed 3 bases, and the junction held 17 bases outside the gene matches. Germline CDR1 and CDR2: SGHNT and YYREEE (reference sequence). The CDR3 sequence is 19 residues long. The CDR3 sequence is CASRAGTGVVCALGNTIYF. DNA of the CDR3: TGTGCCAGCAGGGCCGGGACAGGGGTCGTTTGTGCACTTGGAAACACCATATATTTT.

The chain uses TRBV28 and TRBJ1-5; 12 bases agree with TRBD1. The CDR3 is 15 residues long. From germline, CDR1 is MDHEN and CDR2 SYDVKM. Germline trimming cut 4 bases from V and 5 bases from J; bases unmatched to any gene: 3. CDR3 in amino acids: CASSWDRGRDQPQHF. The CDR3, as DNA: TGTGCCAGCAGTTGGGACAGGGGGCGTGATCAGCCCCAGCATTTT.

This clone was seen just once. DNA of the CDR3: TGTGCCAGCTCACCAAGGAGGGGCAGGGAAGGGGAAAAACTGTTTTTT. Its translation: CASSPRRGREGEKLFF. V and J are TRBV18 and TRBJ1-4, with a weak D call TRBD1 (5 bases). The CDR3 runs to 16 residues. Germline V gene sequence: CDR1 KGHSH, CDR2 LQKENI. The V gene lost 2 bases and the J gene lost 8 bases, with 18 bases spanning the gap.

The rearrangement joins TRBV5-1 to TRBJ2-3; TRBD2 matches 13 bases. The V segment lost 7 bases and the J segment 6 bases; nucleotides outside the gene matches: 8. The CDR3 spans 15 residues. Germline CDR1 and CDR2: SGHRS and YFSETQ. CDR3 sequence reads: CASSGTSGRGDTQYF. The CDR3 DNA reads as TGCGCCAGCTCCGGAACTAGCGGGAGGGGGGATACGCAGTATTTT.

V gene TRBV11-2 combines with J gene TRBJ2-7; TRBD2 aligns across 10 bases. V dropped 5 bases and J dropped 4; count of bases not matched to a gene: 8. The CDR3 consists of 15 residues. Per germline, CDR1 SGHAT and CDR2 FQNNGV. The CDR3 protein is CASSLPGLARYEQYF. The CDR3 DNA reads TGTGCCAGCAGCCTACCGGGACTAGCGAGATACGAGCAGTACTTC.

The chain links TRBV28 to TRBJ1-2, with D maybe TRBD1 (6 bases). V dropped 3 bases and J dropped 7 bases, with 15 bases sitting between them. The CDR3 consists of 14 residues. CDR1 MDHEN and CDR2 SYDVKM come from the germline V gene. CDR3 DNA: TGTGCCAGCAGTTTGAAAACCGGGACAATTGGCTACACCTTC. Amino acids: CASSLKTGTIGYTF.

CDR3 residues: CASSLVGTTPYNEQFF. The CDR3 DNA follows: TGTGCCAGCAGCTTAGTGGGGACTACCCCTTACAATGAGCAGTTCTTC. The chain is built from TRBV7-9 and TRBJ2-1, with 7 bases fitting TRBD2. This CDR3 spans 16 amino acids. V lost 1 base, J lost 4 bases, and 7 bases stayed unmatched. Germline CDR1 reads SEHNR; CDR2 reads FQNEAQ (reference sequence).

The chain is built from TRBV7-2 and TRBJ1-2; 8 bases match TRBD1. Trimming at V came to 4 bases and at J to 0 bases, leaving 4 bases not matched to a gene. The CDR3 length is 15 residues. CDR1 is SGHTA, CDR2 FQGNSA, per germline. The CDR3 region has the DNA TGTGCCAGCAGCTCGTACAGGGGGTCTAACTATGGCTACACCTTC. It is translated as CASSSYRGSNYGYTF.

As DNA, the CDR3 is TGTGCCAGCAGTTTGATGGGGGCCGACACTGAAGCTTTCTTT. It is translated as CASSLMGADTEAFF. The chain joins TRBV27 to TRBJ1-1; tentative D call: TRBD1 (6 bases). Germline V gene lookup returns CDR1 MNHEY and CDR2 SMNVEV (reference sequence). This CDR3 is 14 amino acids long. V shed 3 bases and J shed 3 bases, with 11 bases lying between them.

The J gene is TRBJ2-4, the V gene TRBV10-3; a weak D match, TRBD1 (5 bases). V was shortened by 2 bases and J by 1 base, with 15 bases between the two germline ends. Germline lookup yields CDR1 ENHRY and CDR2 SYGVKD. The CDR3 has 17 amino acids. The CDR3: CAISEGDGARAKNIQYF. CDR3 DNA sequence: TGTGCCATCAGTGAGGGGGATGGGGCTAGGGCCAAAAACATTCAGTACTTC.

This chain links TRBV5-4 with TRBJ2-7; TRBD2 matches at 7 bases. Germline V gene data show CDR1 as SGHNT and CDR2 as YYREEE (reference sequence). The CDR3 covers 15 residues. V was pared by 0 bases and J by 6 bases, with 9 bases of the junction left unmatched. The CDR3 loop reads CASSLARGSEAEQYF. The CDR3 DNA reads TGTGCCAGCAGCTTGGCCCGCGGGAGTGAGGCCGAGCAGTACTTC.

This clone was detected only once. The chain combines TRBV4-3 with TRBJ2-1, with 11 nucleotides matching TRBD2. Germline CDR1 reads LGHNA; CDR2 reads YSLEER. This CDR3 comprises 16 residues. V lost 0 bases to trimming and J lost 9 bases; unmatched junction nucleotides: 7. The CDR3 region is CASSQDVLAGGREQFF. The CDR3, as DNA: TGCGCCAGCAGCCAAGATGTCCTAGCGGGAGGTCGTGAGCAGTTCTTC.

V gene TRBV27 combines with J gene TRBJ1-1; 7 bases agree with TRBD1. The CDR3 covers 15 residues. Germline values: CDR1 MNHEY, CDR2 SMNVEV (reference sequence). V lost 4 bases to trimming and J lost 1 base; unmatched junction nucleotides: 6. The CDR3 region is CASSSLGTENTEAFF. The CDR3 DNA follows: TGTGCCAGCAGTTCCCTCGGGACAGAGAACACTGAAGCTTTCTTT.

The chain is built from TRBV29-1 and TRBJ1-2; 8 nucleotides align to TRBD1. The junction had 4 bases not matched to a gene; V was cut back by 4 bases and J by 3 bases. CDR1 is SQVTM, CDR2 ANQGSEA, per germline. The CDR3 extends over 13 amino acids. CDR3 in amino acids: CSVASTGDYGYTF. CDR3 nucleotides: TGCAGCGTTGCGTCGACAGGGGACTATGGCTACACCTTC.

The chain carries TRBV5-1 and TRBJ2-4; 7 nucleotides match TRBD1. The germline V gene has CDR1 SGHRS and CDR2 YFSETQ. This CDR3 is 16 amino acids long. J lost 0 bases, V lost 4 bases, and 7 bases had no gene match. CDR3 nucleotides: TGCGCCAGCAGCCCCGGACAGGACCTAGCCAAAAACATTCAGTACTTC. Translated, it gives CASSPGQDLAKNIQYF.

The CDR3 loop reads CASRWTSSSYEQYF. CDR3 sequence (DNA): TGTGCCAGCAGGTGGACTAGCTCTTCCTACGAGCAGTACTTC. V is TRBV6-5 and J is TRBJ2-7; the match to TRBD2 covers 8 bases. Germline CDR1 reads MNHEY; CDR2 reads SVGAGI. The CDR3 totals 14 residues. The junction had 5 bases not matched to a gene; V was cut back by 6 bases and J by 1 base.

The chain is built from TRBV25-1 and TRBJ2-7; possibly TRBD2 for D (6 bases). Germline CDR1 MGHDK, CDR2 SYGVNS. The V end lost 7 bases, the J end lost 6 bases, and 19 bases lay between the germline ends. The CDR3 consists of 14 residues. CDR3 DNA: TGTGCCAGCACTGGAACGTGGGGAGGACGCGAGCAGTACTTC. It specifies CASTGTWGGREQYF.

This clone was seen a few times. The chain recombines TRBV10-3 with TRBJ2-7; 9 bases map to TRBD2. J lost 2 bases, V lost 5 bases, and 4 bases had no gene match. Per the germline V gene, CDR1 is ENHRY and CDR2 is SYGVKD. CDR3 length: 14 amino acids. CDR3 residues: CAISKREATYEQYF. The CDR3 DNA is TGTGCCATCAGTAAGCGGGAGGCTACCTACGAGCAGTACTTC.